This is a list of T cell receptor beta chains from one sample in a study of metastatic and nonmetastatic thyroid tumors. TCRdb re-called the PCR reads with MiXCR. The table shows tens of thousands of clones, with 20% occurring only once. Input material: adjacent normal tissue. The receptors were gathered from a female donor with papillary thyroid cancer or a benign thyroid nodule (not recorded which). Some clones in this sample may be carry-over from other donors' samples. The CDR3 runs from the conserved cysteine through the conserved F or W. D genes are given only for firm matches. Rows may omit the clone size; those that give it use once, few, many or a size class.

CDR3aa: CASSQGHSASYEQYF
CDR3nt: TGCGCCAGCAGCCAGGGACACAGCGCGTCCTACGAGCAGTACTTC
j_gene: TRBJ2-7
abundance: many
v_gene: TRBV5-1
d_gene: .

CDR3aa: CASSRRQARRGYTF
CDR3nt: TGTGCCAGCAGTCGACGACAGGCTCGGCGGGGCTACACCTTC
j_gene: TRBJ1-2
abundance: many
v_gene: TRBV28
d_gene: .

CDR3aa: CASSIDGSGGHTGELFF
CDR3nt: TGTGCCAGTAGTATAGATGGTAGCGGGGGGCACACCGGGGAGCTGTTTTTT
j_gene: TRBJ2-2
abundance: .
v_gene: TRBV19
d_gene: TRBD2

CDR3aa: CASSSYSGLWTGELFF
CDR3nt: TGTGCCAGCAGTTCTTATAGTGGGCTGTGGACCGGGGAGCTGTTTTTT
j_gene: TRBJ2-2
abundance: .
v_gene: TRBV6-5
d_gene: .

CDR3aa: CASSNGGFDQETQYF
CDR3nt: TGTGCCAGCAGCAATGGAGGGTTTGACCAAGAGACCCAGTACTTC
j_gene: TRBJ2-5
abundance: many
v_gene: TRBV9
d_gene: .

CDR3aa: CASVDATGEHWYEQYF
CDR3nt: TGTGCCAGCGTAGATGCCACAGGGGAACACTGGTACGAGCAGTACTTC
j_gene: TRBJ2-7
abundance: medium-sized
v_gene: TRBV6-1
d_gene: TRBD1

CDR3aa: CSAQAWFPGELFF
CDR3nt: TGCAGTGCTCAGGCATGGTTCCCCGGGGAGCTGTTTTTT
j_gene: TRBJ2-2
abundance: many
v_gene: TRBV20-1
d_gene: .

CDR3aa: CASSLWPDTQYF
CDR3nt: TGTGCCAGCAGTTTATGGCCGGATACGCAGTATTTT
j_gene: TRBJ2-3
abundance: medium-sized
v_gene: TRBV28
d_gene: .

CDR3aa: CSGQREGETQYF
CDR3nt: TGCAGCGGACAGCGGGAGGGGGAGACCCAGTACTTC
j_gene: TRBJ2-5
abundance: many
v_gene: TRBV29-1
d_gene: TRBD2

CDR3aa: CSASGAPKGTDTQYF
CDR3nt: TGCAGTGCTAGTGGAGCCCCTAAGGGCACAGATACGCAGTATTTT
j_gene: TRBJ2-3
abundance: .
v_gene: TRBV20-1
d_gene: .

CDR3aa: CASGPTSGIYNEQFF
CDR3nt: TGTGCTAGTGGTCCTACTAGCGGGATCTACAATGAGCAGTTCTTC
j_gene: TRBJ2-1
abundance: many
v_gene: TRBV12-5
d_gene: TRBD2

CDR3aa: CASSRTGPQETQYF
CDR3nt: TGTGCCAGCAGCCGGACAGGACCTCAAGAGACCCAGTACTTC
j_gene: TRBJ2-5
abundance: many
v_gene: TRBV11-2
d_gene: TRBD1

CDR3aa: CAISAKGVARYNEQFF
CDR3nt: TGTGCCATCAGTGCGAAGGGGGTCGCGCGCTACAATGAGCAGTTCTTC
j_gene: TRBJ2-1
abundance: .
v_gene: TRBV10-3
d_gene: .

CDR3aa: CSLEGSSGDRRNEQFF
CDR3nt: TGCAGTCTCGAGGGGTCTAGCGGGGATCGCCGAAATGAGCAGTTCTTC
j_gene: TRBJ2-1
abundance: many
v_gene: TRBV20-1
d_gene: TRBD2